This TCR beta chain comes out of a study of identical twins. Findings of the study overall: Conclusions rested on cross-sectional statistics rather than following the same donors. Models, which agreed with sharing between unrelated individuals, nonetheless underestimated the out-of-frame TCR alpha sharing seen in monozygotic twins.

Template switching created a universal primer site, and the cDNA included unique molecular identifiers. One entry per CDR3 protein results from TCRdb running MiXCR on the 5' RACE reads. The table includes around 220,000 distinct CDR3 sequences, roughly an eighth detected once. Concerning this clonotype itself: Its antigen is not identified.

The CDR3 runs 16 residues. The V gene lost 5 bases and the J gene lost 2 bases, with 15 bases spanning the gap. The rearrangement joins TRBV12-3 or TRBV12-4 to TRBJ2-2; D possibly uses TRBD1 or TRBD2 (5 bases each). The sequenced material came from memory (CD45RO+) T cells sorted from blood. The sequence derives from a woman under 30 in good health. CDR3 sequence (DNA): TGTGCCAGCAGTGCGATTGGGACGGGAAACACCGGGGAGCTGTTTTTT. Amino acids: CASSAIGTGNTGELFF.